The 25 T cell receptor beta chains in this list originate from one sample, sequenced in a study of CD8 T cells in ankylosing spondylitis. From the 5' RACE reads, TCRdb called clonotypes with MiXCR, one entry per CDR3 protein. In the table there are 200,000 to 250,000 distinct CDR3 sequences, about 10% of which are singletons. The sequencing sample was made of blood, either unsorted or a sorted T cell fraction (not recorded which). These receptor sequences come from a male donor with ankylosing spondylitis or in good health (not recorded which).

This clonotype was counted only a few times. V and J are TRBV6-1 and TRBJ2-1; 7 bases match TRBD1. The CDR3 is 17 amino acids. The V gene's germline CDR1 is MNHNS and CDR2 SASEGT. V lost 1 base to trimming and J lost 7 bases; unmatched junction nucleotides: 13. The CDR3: CASSEGAVGQVRNEQFF. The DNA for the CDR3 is TGTGCCAGCAGTGAAGGCGCGGTTGGACAGGTTAGGAATGAGCAGTTCTTC.

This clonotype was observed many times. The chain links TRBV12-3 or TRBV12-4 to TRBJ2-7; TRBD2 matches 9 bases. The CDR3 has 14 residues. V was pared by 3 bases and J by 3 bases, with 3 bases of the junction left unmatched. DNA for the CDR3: TGTGCCAGCAGTTTCCTAGCGGGGTTCTACGAGCAGTACTTC. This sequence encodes CASSFLAGFYEQYF.

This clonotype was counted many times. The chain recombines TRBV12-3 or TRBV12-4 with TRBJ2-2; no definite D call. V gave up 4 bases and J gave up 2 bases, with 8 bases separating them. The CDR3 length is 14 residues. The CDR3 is CASSSLLNTGELFF. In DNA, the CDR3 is TGTGCCAGCAGTTCGTTACTAAACACCGGGGAGCTGTTTTTT.

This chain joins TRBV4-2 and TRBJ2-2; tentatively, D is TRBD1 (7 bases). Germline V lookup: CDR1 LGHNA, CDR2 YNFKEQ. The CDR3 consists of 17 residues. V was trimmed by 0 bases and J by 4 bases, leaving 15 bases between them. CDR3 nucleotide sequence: TGTGCCAGCAGCCAAGATCTCTCAGGGGGGCGCACCGGGGAGCTGTTTTTT. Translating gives CASSQDLSGGRTGELFF.

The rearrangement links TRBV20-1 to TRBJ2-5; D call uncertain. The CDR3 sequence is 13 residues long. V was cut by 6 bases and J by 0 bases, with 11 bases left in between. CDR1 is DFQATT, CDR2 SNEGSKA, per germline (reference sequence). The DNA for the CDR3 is TGCAGTGCCGACAATAGGTACCAAGAGACCCAGTACTTC. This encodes CSADNRYQETQYF.

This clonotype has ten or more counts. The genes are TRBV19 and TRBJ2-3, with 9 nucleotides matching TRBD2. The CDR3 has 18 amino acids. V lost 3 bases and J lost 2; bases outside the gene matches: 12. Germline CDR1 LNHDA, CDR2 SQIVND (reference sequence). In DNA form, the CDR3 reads TGTGCCAGTAGTATTGGTCCGACTAGCGGTGTCTTCACAGATACGCAGTATTTT. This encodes CASSIGPTSGVFTDTQYF.

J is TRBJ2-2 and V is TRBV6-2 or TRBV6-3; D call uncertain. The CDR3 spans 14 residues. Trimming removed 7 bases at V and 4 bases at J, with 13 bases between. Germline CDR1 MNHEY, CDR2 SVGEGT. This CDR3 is CASTLPTGTGELFF. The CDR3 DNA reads TGTGCCAGCACCTTACCTACGGGCACCGGGGAGCTGTTTTTT.

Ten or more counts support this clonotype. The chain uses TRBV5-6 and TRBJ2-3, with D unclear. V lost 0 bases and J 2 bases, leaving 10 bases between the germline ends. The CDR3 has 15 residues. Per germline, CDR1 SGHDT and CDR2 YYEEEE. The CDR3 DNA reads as TGTGCCAGCAGCTTGGTTGGTCTCCTCACAGATACGCAGTATTTT. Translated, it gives CASSLVGLLTDTQYF.

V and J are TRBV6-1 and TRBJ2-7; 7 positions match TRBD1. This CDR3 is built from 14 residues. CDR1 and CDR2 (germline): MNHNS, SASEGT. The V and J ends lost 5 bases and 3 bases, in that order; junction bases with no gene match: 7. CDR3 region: CASSPRTGYYEQYF. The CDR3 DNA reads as TGTGCCAGCAGTCCCCGGACAGGATACTACGAGCAGTACTTC.

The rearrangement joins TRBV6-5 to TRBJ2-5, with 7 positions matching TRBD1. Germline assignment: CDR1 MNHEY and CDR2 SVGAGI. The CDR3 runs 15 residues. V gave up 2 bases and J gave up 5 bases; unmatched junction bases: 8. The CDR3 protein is CASSYPNRGGETQYF. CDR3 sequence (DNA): TGTGCCAGCAGTTACCCAAACAGGGGTGGGGAGACCCAGTACTTC.

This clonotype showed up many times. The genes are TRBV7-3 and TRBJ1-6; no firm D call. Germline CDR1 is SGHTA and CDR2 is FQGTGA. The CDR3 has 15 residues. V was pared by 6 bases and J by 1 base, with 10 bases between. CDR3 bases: TGTGCCAGCAGTCAGATGGGGTCCTATAATTCACCCCTCCACTTT. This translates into CASSQMGSYNSPLHF.

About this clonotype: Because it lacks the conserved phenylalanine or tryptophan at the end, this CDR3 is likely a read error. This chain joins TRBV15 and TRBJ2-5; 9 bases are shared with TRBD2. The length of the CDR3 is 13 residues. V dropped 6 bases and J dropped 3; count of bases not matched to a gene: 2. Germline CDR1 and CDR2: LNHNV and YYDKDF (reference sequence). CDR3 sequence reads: CATSRLAEETQYL. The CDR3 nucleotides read TGTGCCACCAGTAGACTAGCGGAAGAGACCCAGTACTTA.

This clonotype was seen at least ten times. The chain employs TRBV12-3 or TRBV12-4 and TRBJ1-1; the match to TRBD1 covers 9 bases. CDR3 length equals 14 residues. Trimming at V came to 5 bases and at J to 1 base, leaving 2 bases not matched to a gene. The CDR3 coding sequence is TGTGCCAGCAGTGGGGACAGGGCGAACACTGAAGCTTTCTTT. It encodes CASSGDRANTEAFF.

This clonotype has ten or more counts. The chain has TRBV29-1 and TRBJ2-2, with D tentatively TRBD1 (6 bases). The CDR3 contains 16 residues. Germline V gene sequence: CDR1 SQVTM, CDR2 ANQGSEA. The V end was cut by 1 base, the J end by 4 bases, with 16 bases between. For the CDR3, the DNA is TGCAGCGTTGAAGGAGTAGGTCCAGGGGTCACCGGGGAGCTGTTTTTT. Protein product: CSVEGVGPGVTGELFF.

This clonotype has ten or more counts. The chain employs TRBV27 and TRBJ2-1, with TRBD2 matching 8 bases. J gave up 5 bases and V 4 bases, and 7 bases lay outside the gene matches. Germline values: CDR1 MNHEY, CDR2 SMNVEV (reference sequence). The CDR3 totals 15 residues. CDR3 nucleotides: TGTGCCAGCAGTTACCGGGGGGGCTTCGACAATGAGCAGTTCTTC. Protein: CASSYRGGFDNEQFF.

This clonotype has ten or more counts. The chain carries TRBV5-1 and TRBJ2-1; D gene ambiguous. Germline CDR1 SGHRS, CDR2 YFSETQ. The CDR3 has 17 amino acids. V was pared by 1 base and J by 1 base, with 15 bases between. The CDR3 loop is CASSLNGRLVSYNEQFF. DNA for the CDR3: TGCGCCAGCAGCTTGAATGGCCGCCTTGTTTCCTACAATGAGCAGTTCTTC.

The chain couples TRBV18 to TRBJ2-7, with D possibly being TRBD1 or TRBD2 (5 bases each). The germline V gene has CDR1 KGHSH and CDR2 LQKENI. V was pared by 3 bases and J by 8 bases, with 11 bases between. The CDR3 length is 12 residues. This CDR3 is CASSPLGDQQYF. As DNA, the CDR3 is TGTGCCAGCTCACCCCTTGGGGACCAGCAGTACTTC.

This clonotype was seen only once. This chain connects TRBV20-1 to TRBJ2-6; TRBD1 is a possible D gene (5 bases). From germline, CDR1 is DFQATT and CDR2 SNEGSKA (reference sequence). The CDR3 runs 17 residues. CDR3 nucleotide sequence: TGCTGTTCCAGGGCAAAGGCTCTGGGCTCTGGGGCCAACGTCCTGACTTTC. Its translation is CCSRAKALGSGANVLTF.

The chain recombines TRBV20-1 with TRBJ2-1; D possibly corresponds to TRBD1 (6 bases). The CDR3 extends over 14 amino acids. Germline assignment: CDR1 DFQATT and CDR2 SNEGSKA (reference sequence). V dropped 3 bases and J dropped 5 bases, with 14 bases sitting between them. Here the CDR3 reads CSASAGTNDNEQFF. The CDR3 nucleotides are TGCAGTGCTAGCGCCGGGACAAACGACAATGAGCAGTTCTTC.

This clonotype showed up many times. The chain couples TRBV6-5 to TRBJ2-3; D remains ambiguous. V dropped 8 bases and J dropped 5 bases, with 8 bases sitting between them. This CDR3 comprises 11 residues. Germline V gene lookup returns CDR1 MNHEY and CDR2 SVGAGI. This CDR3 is CASRSVDTQYF. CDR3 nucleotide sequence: TGTGCCAGCCGATCAGTAGATACGCAGTATTTT.

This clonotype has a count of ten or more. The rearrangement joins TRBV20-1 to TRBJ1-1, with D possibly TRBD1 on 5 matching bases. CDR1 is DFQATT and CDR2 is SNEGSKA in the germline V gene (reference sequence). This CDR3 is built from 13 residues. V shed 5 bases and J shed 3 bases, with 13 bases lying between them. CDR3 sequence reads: CSAAQGGDTEAFF. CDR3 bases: TGCAGTGCTGCGCAGGGAGGAGACACTGAAGCTTTCTTT.

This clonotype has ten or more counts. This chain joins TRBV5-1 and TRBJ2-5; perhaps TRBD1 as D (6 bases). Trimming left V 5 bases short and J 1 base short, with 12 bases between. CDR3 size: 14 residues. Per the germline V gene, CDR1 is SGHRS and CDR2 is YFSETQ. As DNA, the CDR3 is TGCGCCAGCAGAAGGACAGATGGCCAAGAGACCCAGTACTTC. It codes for CASRRTDGQETQYF.

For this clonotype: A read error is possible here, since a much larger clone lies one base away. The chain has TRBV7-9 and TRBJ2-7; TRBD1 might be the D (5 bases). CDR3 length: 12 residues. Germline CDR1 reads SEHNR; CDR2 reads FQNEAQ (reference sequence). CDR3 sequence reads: CASSLTVYELYF. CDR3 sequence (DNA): TGTGCCAGCAGCTTGACAGTCTACGAGCTGTACTTC.

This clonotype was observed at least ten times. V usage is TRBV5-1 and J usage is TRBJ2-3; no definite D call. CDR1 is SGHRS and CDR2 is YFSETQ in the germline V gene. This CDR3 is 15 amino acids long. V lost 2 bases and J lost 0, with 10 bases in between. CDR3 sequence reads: CASSFSGPSTDTQYF. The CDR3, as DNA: TGCGCCAGCAGCTTCTCTGGGCCTAGCACAGATACGCAGTATTTT.

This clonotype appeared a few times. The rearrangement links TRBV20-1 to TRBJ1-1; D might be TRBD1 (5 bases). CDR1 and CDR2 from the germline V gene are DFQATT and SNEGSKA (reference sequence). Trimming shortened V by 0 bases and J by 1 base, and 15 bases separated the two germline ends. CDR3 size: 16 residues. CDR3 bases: TGCAGTGCTAGAGATAGTATAAGACAGACGAACACTGAAGCTTTCTTT. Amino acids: CSARDSIRQTNTEAFF.